Presented here are 9 T cell receptor beta chains from one specimen sequenced in a study of cytomegalovirus exposure and HLA in healthy donors. This PCR relied on a set of 60 Vbeta primers and 13 Jbeta primers. Sequenced by immunoSEQ multiplex PCR; TCRdb stores in-frame clones only, minus some. The data contain 65,000 to 75,000 clones, about 73% of them singletons. The sample consisted of PBMCs. These receptors originate from a woman aged 60-70 years in good health and CMV-seropositive.

The chain employs TRBV5-4 and TRBJ1-5; no clear D gene. This CDR3 spans 13 amino acids. Germline CDR1 and CDR2: SGHNT and YYREEE (reference sequence). The V gene lost 0 bases and the J gene lost 7 bases, with 8 bases spanning the gap. The CDR3 coding sequence is TGTGCCAGCAGCTTGGATTGGGAGCAGCCCCAGCATTTT. This gives the protein CASSLDWEQPQHF.

This clone was counted a few times. The CDR3 loop is CASSQVRRSQRSGNTIYF. In DNA form, the CDR3 reads TGCGCCAGCAGCCAAGTTAGGAGATCCCAACGCTCTGGAAACACCATATATTTT. The J gene is TRBJ1-3, the V gene TRBV4-1, with no clear D. This CDR3 contains 18 residues. Trimming cost V 1 base and J 0 bases, with 16 bases left between them. The germline gives CDR1 MGHRA, CDR2 YSYEKL.

V and J are TRBV6-6 and TRBJ1-6; TRBD1 is a possible D gene (5 bases). The germline V gene has CDR1 MNHNY and CDR2 SVGAGI (reference sequence). V was shortened by 2 bases and J by 9 bases, with 8 bases between the two germline ends. The CDR3 totals 13 residues. The CDR3 DNA reads TGTGCCAGCAGTTACCAGGGTTCTTCACCCCTCCACTTT. Translated, it gives CASSYQGSSPLHF.

The chain has TRBV28 and TRBJ1-1; the D is unclear. Trimming shortened V by 4 bases and J by 8 bases, and 5 bases separated the two germline ends. The CDR3 is 10 residues long. The germline CDR1 and CDR2 sequences are MDHEN and SYDVKM. CDR3 DNA sequence: TGTGCCAGCAGTTCCAGAGAAGCTTTCTTT. As protein: CASSSREAFF.

The J gene is TRBJ2-7, the V gene TRBV7-8; weak D call: TRBD1 (5 bases). The CDR3 is 13 amino acids. Deletions cut 5 bases from V and 6 bases from J, with 14 bases between. Germline assignment: CDR1 SGHVS and CDR2 FQNEAQ. The CDR3 DNA reads TGTGCCAGCAGCGTTCCAGGGCAGTTCGAGCAGTACTTC. As protein: CASSVPGQFEQYF.

DNA for the CDR3: TGTGCCACCAGCAGAGTCGGGAGCTCCTACGAGCAGTACTTC. It encodes CATSRVGSSYEQYF. V and J are TRBV15 and TRBJ2-7, with D tentatively TRBD2 (6 bases). Germline CDR1 reads LNHNV; CDR2 reads YYDKDF (reference sequence). The CDR3 is made up of 14 amino acids. Trimming left V 1 base short and J 0 bases short, with 7 bases between.

The chain uses TRBV27 and TRBJ1-2; 9 positions agree with TRBD1. The V segment lost 5 bases and the J segment 2 bases; nucleotides outside the gene matches: 6. CDR1 is MNHEY and CDR2 is SMNVEV in the germline V gene (reference sequence). The CDR3 loop spans 15 amino acids. CDR3 nucleotides: TGTGCCAGCAGTAGAACCGGGACAGGGAACTATGGCTACACCTTC. Amino acid sequence: CASSRTGTGNYGYTF.

The chain couples TRBV7-3 to TRBJ2-1, with 9 bases aligning to TRBD1. CDR1 and CDR2 (germline): SGHTA, FQGTGA. V lost 5 bases, J lost 3 bases, and 5 bases stayed unmatched. There are 15 residues in the CDR3. CDR3 nucleotides: TGTGCCAGCAGCCCACAGGGGGCCTACTACAATGAGCAGTTCTTC. Amino acid sequence: CASSPQGAYYNEQFF.

The genes are TRBV6-1 and TRBJ2-3; D remains ambiguous. This CDR3 has 14 amino acids. Germline CDR1 reads MNHNS; CDR2 reads SASEGT. The ends were cut back, 3 bases at V and 2 bases at J, with 9 bases in the middle. CDR3 region: CASSDRVYTDTQYF. The CDR3 DNA is TGTGCCAGCAGTGACCGGGTTTACACAGATACGCAGTATTTT.